This is a list of T cell receptor beta chains from one sample in a study of T cell responses to AZD1222 COVID-19 vaccine. Assay used: immunoSEQ multiplex PCR; TCRdb lists only in-frame clones, some missing. The table includes about 90,000 clones, approximately 87% detected once. The specimen comprised peripheral blood, sampled 28 days after the second AZD1222 dose. Source of these receptors: an adult who received the AZD1222 COVID-19 vaccine. Both conserved end residues are part of each CDR3. Each record gives: V gene, D gene, J gene, clone size, CDR3 protein, CDR3 DNA. A D gene is named only where the DNA matches it firmly. Not every row has a clone size; where given, it reads once, few, many or a size class.

V gene: TRBV5-1; D gene: NA; J gene: TRBJ2-2; clone size: NA; CDR3 protein: CASSLAGRNTGELFF; CDR3 DNA: TGCGCCAGCAGCTTAGCGGGCCGAAACACCGGGGAGCTGTTTTTT
V gene: TRBV3-1/TRBV3-2; D gene: NA; J gene: TRBJ1-6; clone size: NA; CDR3 protein: CASSGQGPPYNSPLHF; CDR3 DNA: TGTGCCAGCAGCGGCCAGGGTCCCCCCTATAATTCACCCCTCCACTTT
V gene: TRBV27; D gene: NA; J gene: TRBJ2-6; clone size: NA; CDR3 protein: CASSFGRQEFRSGANVLTF; CDR3 DNA: TGTGCCAGCAGTTTCGGGAGACAGGAATTTCGCTCTGGGGCCAACGTCCTGACTTTC
V gene: TRBV28; D gene: TRBD1; J gene: TRBJ2-5; clone size: NA; CDR3 protein: CASSARDRVQETQYF; CDR3 DNA: TGTGCCAGCAGTGCCCGGGACAGGGTCCAAGAGACCCAGTACTTC
V gene: TRBV6-5; D gene: TRBD2; J gene: TRBJ2-2; clone size: NA; CDR3 protein: CASSYGTNAGELFF; CDR3 DNA: TGTGCCAGCAGTTATGGGACTAACGCCGGGGAGCTGTTTTTT
V gene: TRBV2; D gene: TRBD1; J gene: TRBJ2-7; clone size: NA; CDR3 protein: CASSLGQGDEQYF; CDR3 DNA: TGTGCCAGCAGCCTTGGACAGGGTGACGAGCAGTACTTC
V gene: TRBV5-1; D gene: TRBD1; J gene: TRBJ1-4; clone size: NA; CDR3 protein: CASSPQGAQEKLFF; CDR3 DNA: TGCGCCAGCAGCCCACAGGGGGCGCAGGAAAAACTGTTTTTT
V gene: TRBV5-1; D gene: NA; J gene: TRBJ1-6; clone size: NA; CDR3 protein: CASSLTGNNSPLHF; CDR3 DNA: TGCGCCAGCAGCTTGACTGGGAATAATTCACCCCTCCACTTT
V gene: TRBV7-9; D gene: NA; J gene: TRBJ2-7; clone size: NA; CDR3 protein: CASSRPGRLYEQYF; CDR3 DNA: TGTGCCAGCAGCCGACCGGGACGGTTATACGAGCAGTACTTC
V gene: TRBV18; D gene: NA; J gene: TRBJ1-1; clone size: NA; CDR3 protein: CASSPNRENTEAFF; CDR3 DNA: TGTGCCAGCTCACCTAACAGAGAGAACACTGAAGCTTTCTTT
V gene: TRBV9; D gene: NA; J gene: TRBJ2-7; clone size: NA; CDR3 protein: CASSPRTDRSEQYF; CDR3 DNA: TGTGCCAGCTCCCCGCGGACAGACCGAAGCGAGCAGTACTTC
V gene: TRBV5-1; D gene: TRBD1; J gene: TRBJ1-3; clone size: once; CDR3 protein: CASSPRDRSSGNTIYF; CDR3 DNA: TGCGCCAGCAGCCCCCGGGACAGGTCTTCTGGAAACACCATATATTTT
V gene: TRBV2; D gene: TRBD1; J gene: TRBJ2-3; clone size: NA; CDR3 protein: CASSAQGPTDTQYF; CDR3 DNA: TGTGCCAGCAGTGCACAGGGGCCCACAGATACGCAGTATTTT
V gene: TRBV7-8; D gene: NA; J gene: TRBJ1-4; clone size: NA; CDR3 protein: CASSSRRFSNEKLFF; CDR3 DNA: TGTGCCAGCAGTAGTCGACGATTCTCTAATGAAAAACTGTTTTTT
V gene: TRBV5-1; D gene: NA; J gene: TRBJ1-1; clone size: NA; CDR3 protein: CASSLQNMNTEAFF; CDR3 DNA: TGCGCCAGCAGCTTGCAGAACATGAACACTGAAGCTTTCTTT
V gene: TRBV12-3/TRBV12-4; D gene: NA; J gene: TRBJ1-1; clone size: NA; CDR3 protein: CASSLIGEEAFF; CDR3 DNA: TGTGCCAGCAGTTTAATCGGGGAGGAAGCTTTCTTT
V gene: TRBV5-1; D gene: NA; J gene: TRBJ2-7; clone size: NA; CDR3 protein: CASSLEASRAAYEQYF; CDR3 DNA: TGCGCCAGCAGCTTGGAAGCAAGTAGGGCGGCCTACGAGCAGTACTTC
V gene: TRBV4-3; D gene: NA; J gene: TRBJ2-3; clone size: few; CDR3 protein: CASSQDTPSTDTQYF; CDR3 DNA: TGCGCCAGCAGCCAAGATACCCCGAGCACAGATACGCAGTATTTT
V gene: TRBV7-9; D gene: TRBD2; J gene: TRBJ2-1; clone size: NA; CDR3 protein: CASSLETSGQFF; CDR3 DNA: TGTGCCAGCAGCTTAGAAACTAGCGGACAGTTCTTC
V gene: TRBV29-1; D gene: TRBD2; J gene: TRBJ2-1; clone size: NA; CDR3 protein: CSIREDPYNEQFF; CDR3 DNA: TGCAGCATTCGGGAGGATCCCTACAATGAGCAGTTCTTC
V gene: TRBV23-1; D gene: NA; J gene: TRBJ2-5; clone size: NA; CDR3 protein: CASSQSDGETQYF; CDR3 DNA: TGCGCCAGCAGTCAATCGGACGGAGAGACCCAGTACTTC
V gene: TRBV19; D gene: NA; J gene: TRBJ2-1; clone size: NA; CDR3 protein: CASSVAVSRVPHYNEQFF; CDR3 DNA: TGTGCCAGTAGTGTCGCCGTCTCCAGGGTTCCCCATTACAATGAGCAGTTCTTC
V gene: TRBV27; D gene: NA; J gene: TRBJ2-3; clone size: NA; CDR3 protein: CARVRDTQYF; CDR3 DNA: TGTGCCAGGGTAAGAGATACGCAGTATTTT
V gene: TRBV29-1; D gene: NA; J gene: TRBJ1-2; clone size: NA; CDR3 protein: CSVENPRLYGYTF; CDR3 DNA: TGCAGCGTTGAAAACCCCCGTTTGTATGGCTACACCTTC
V gene: TRBV13; D gene: NA; J gene: TRBJ2-2; clone size: NA; CDR3 protein: CASSEFTRYTGELFF; CDR3 DNA: TGTGCCAGCAGCGAGTTTACTAGATACACCGGGGAGCTGTTTTTT
V gene: TRBV7-9; D gene: TRBD1; J gene: TRBJ2-7; clone size: NA; CDR3 protein: CASSSTKVGDRGGYEQYF; CDR3 DNA: TGTGCCAGCAGTTCCACGAAGGTTGGGGACAGGGGTGGCTACGAGCAGTACTTC
V gene: TRBV18; D gene: NA; J gene: TRBJ2-2; clone size: NA; CDR3 protein: CASSSVNTGELFF; CDR3 DNA: TGTGCCAGCTCAAGCGTTAACACCGGGGAGCTGTTTTTT
V gene: TRBV9; D gene: NA; J gene: TRBJ1-3; clone size: once; CDR3 protein: CASSALATASGNTIYF; CDR3 DNA: TGTGCCAGCAGCGCTTTAGCCACAGCCTCTGGAAACACCATATATTTT
V gene: TRBV6-2/TRBV6-3; D gene: NA; J gene: TRBJ2-1; clone size: NA; CDR3 protein: CASSYALLSGTEQFF; CDR3 DNA: TGTGCCAGCAGTTACGCTCTTTTGTCGGGGACTGAGCAGTTCTTC
V gene: TRBV6-6; D gene: TRBD1; J gene: TRBJ2-7; clone size: NA; CDR3 protein: CASSSPGTATYEQYF; CDR3 DNA: TGTGCCAGCAGTTCTCCCGGGACAGCAACCTACGAGCAGTACTTC
V gene: TRBV7-2; D gene: TRBD1; J gene: TRBJ2-1; clone size: few; CDR3 protein: CASSWDRGQTGEQFF; CDR3 DNA: TGTGCCAGCAGTTGGGACAGGGGGCAAACTGGTGAGCAGTTCTTC
V gene: TRBV7-9; D gene: TRBD1; J gene: TRBJ2-7; clone size: NA; CDR3 protein: CASSPAGTGTYEQYF; CDR3 DNA: TGTGCCAGCAGCCCGGCCGGGACAGGGACCTACGAGCAGTACTTC